The 21 T cell receptor beta chains below come from one sample, sequenced in a study of Graves' ophthalmopathy and Graves' hyperthyroidism. The authors amplified TCR beta CDR3 regions from RNA transcripts. First-round RT-PCR used HTBI primers; second-round multiplex PCR followed. TCRdb reanalysed the multiplex PCR reads using MiXCR and keeps one entry per CDR3 protein. The table records about 400,000 distinct CDR3 sequences, 15% of them present only once. The specimen sequenced was peripheral blood. The receptors were sampled from a woman between 18 and 30 years old with stable Graves' hyperthyroidism.

In regard to this clonotype: A much larger clone lies one base from this, so it may be a read error. The gene calls are TRBV20-1 and TRBJ2-7; D unresolved. The CDR3 extends over 12 amino acids. Germline V gives CDR1 DFQATT, CDR2 SNEGSKA (reference sequence). The DNA of the CDR3 is TGCTGTGCAAGGCTTTTGGGCCCCGAGCAGTACTTC. This gives the protein CCARLLGPEQYF.

The V gene is TRBV19, the J gene TRBJ1-1; D possibly corresponds to TRBD1 (5 bases). Germline loops: CDR1 LNHDA, CDR2 SQIVND (reference sequence). The V end lost 2 bases, the J end lost 1 base, and 14 bases lay between the germline ends. The CDR3 has 16 residues. CDR3 coding DNA: TGTGCCAGTAGTATAACCACAGGCCGAGGGAACACTGAAGCTTTCTTT. Translated, it gives CASSITTGRGNTEAFF.

V gene TRBV9 combines with J gene TRBJ2-2; 10 bases line up with TRBD1. CDR3 length equals 18 residues. J gave up 2 bases and V 1 base, and 8 bases lay outside the gene matches. CDR1 and CDR2 (germline): SGDLS, YYNGEE. In DNA form, the CDR3 reads TGTGCCAGCAGCGTACTCGGGACAGGGGTGGGAAACACCGGGGAGCTGTTTTTT. Translation gives CASSVLGTGVGNTGELFF.

Regarding this clonotype: This CDR3 is missing its conserved last phenylalanine or tryptophan, likely due to a read error. CDR3 amino acids: CASSLLQDQPQHL. The CDR3 DNA follows: TGTGCCAGCAGCTTATTACAGGATCAGCCCCAGCATTTG. The chain uses TRBV7-2 and TRBJ1-5; maybe TRBD1 (5 bases). This CDR3 has 13 amino acids. Germline assignment: CDR1 SGHTA and CDR2 FQGNSA. V lost 2 bases to trimming and J lost 5 bases, with 7 bases between them.

This clonotype was seen repeatedly, ten times or more. This chain connects TRBV29-1 to TRBJ2-7; the D is unclear. Germline V gene data show CDR1 as SQVTM and CDR2 as ANQGSEA. Trimming removed 4 bases from V and 5 bases from J, with 9 bases in between. The CDR3 runs 11 residues. The CDR3 protein is CSVVTDDEQYF. DNA of the CDR3: TGCAGCGTTGTGACGGACGACGAGCAGTACTTC.

This clonotype was detected once. Mismatch with germline at one junction end may stem from a read error. The chain links TRBV27 to TRBJ2-7; either TRBD1 or TRBD2 may supply D (5 bases each). CDR1 MNHEY and CDR2 SMNVEV come from the germline V gene (reference sequence). The length of the CDR3 is 13 residues. CDR3 in DNA: TGTGCCAGCAGTTTATGGGACGGCTACGAGCAGTGCTTC. Protein sequence: CASSLWDGYEQCF.

In the case of this clonotype: At one end the junction does not follow the germline gene, possibly because of a read error. V gene TRBV6-1 combines with J gene TRBJ1-2, with D tentatively TRBD1 (5 bases). Germline CDR1 reads MNHNS; CDR2 reads SASEGT. CDR3 length: 14 residues. CDR3 in DNA: TGTGCCAGCAGTCCTCCGACAGATAGCTATGTCTACACCTTC. Amino acids: CASSPPTDSYVYTF.

To note about this clonotype: A much more abundant neighbour one base away suggests this may be a read error. The CDR3 does not end in the conserved phenylalanine or tryptophan, so this is likely a read error. The chain links TRBV12-5 to TRBJ1-2; D gene unclear. The CDR3 has 15 amino acids. Germline-derived CDR1 and CDR2 are LGHNT and FRNRAP. V was trimmed by 1 base and J by 8 bases, leaving 17 bases between them. The CDR3 nucleotides are TGTGCTAGTGGTTTGGCCAGGAGCGGAGGATGGGGCTACACCGTC. This encodes CASGLARSGGWGYTV.

This clonotype came up many times. This chain links TRBV2 with TRBJ2-2, with D perhaps TRBD1 (6 bases). The CDR3 is made up of 13 amino acids. Germline-derived CDR1 and CDR2 are SNHLY and FYNNEI. Trimming shortened V by 6 bases and J by 1 base, and 6 bases separated the two germline ends. The DNA for the CDR3 is TGTGCCAGCAGAGGGGGGAACACCGGGGAGCTGTTTTTT. Protein product: CASRGGNTGELFF.

This clonotype was seen ten or more times. The chain couples TRBV2 to TRBJ1-1; TRBD1 agrees at 7 bases. CDR3 length: 14 residues. V trimming: 6 bases; J trimming: 0 bases; junction bases outside the gene matches: 4. Germline V gives CDR1 SNHLY, CDR2 FYNNEI. The CDR3 region has the DNA TGTGCCAGCAGGCCACAGGGGCTGAACACTGAAGCTTTCTTT. Translation: CASRPQGLNTEAFF.

Ten or more counts support this clonotype. The V and J genes are TRBV2 and TRBJ1-2, with no clear D. Trimming removed 2 bases at V and 4 bases at J, with 11 bases between. This CDR3 has 14 residues. Looked up from germline, CDR1 is SNHLY and CDR2 is FYNNEI. The CDR3 reads CASSEWRTAYGYTF. The CDR3 DNA follows: TGTGCCAGCAGTGAATGGCGGACGGCCTATGGCTACACCTTC.

Many counts were recorded for this clonotype. The rearrangement links TRBV5-1 to TRBJ2-6, with D perhaps being TRBD1 or TRBD2 (5 bases each). V lost 1 base, J lost 0 bases, and 17 bases lay in between. The CDR3 is 19 residues long. Germline values: CDR1 SGHRS, CDR2 YFSETQ. This CDR3 reads CASSLRPGDPSSGANVLTF. CDR3 DNA: TGCGCCAGCAGCTTGCGTCCTGGGGACCCCAGCTCTGGGGCCAACGTCCTGACTTTC.

This clonotype showed up many times. V is TRBV12-3 or TRBV12-4 and J is TRBJ1-6; 7 nucleotides line up with TRBD1. This CDR3 is built from 15 residues. The J segment lost 9 bases and the V segment lost 0 bases, leaving 5 bases of the junction unmatched. CDR3: CASSLARQGGSPLHF. CDR3 in DNA: TGTGCCAGCAGTTTAGCCCGACAGGGCGGTTCACCCCTCCACTTT.

This clonotype has a handful of counts. V and J are TRBV18 and TRBJ2-7, with TRBD2 matching over 8 bases. Germline values: CDR1 KGHSH, CDR2 LQKENI. Germline trimming cut 2 bases from V and 4 bases from J; bases unmatched to any gene: 4. The length of the CDR3 is 14 residues. CDR3 loop: CASSPDSGVYEQYF. The CDR3 DNA sequence: TGTGCCAGCTCACCAGATAGCGGGGTTTACGAGCAGTACTTC.

This clonotype was observed a few times. The rearrangement links TRBV10-3 to TRBJ1-5, with D possibly being TRBD1 (5 bases). V gave up 0 bases and J gave up 4 bases, with 10 bases separating them. Germline V lookup: CDR1 ENHRY, CDR2 SYGVKD. This CDR3 spans 15 amino acids. The CDR3 sequence is CAISESWEGNQPQHF. The CDR3 DNA is TGTGCCATCAGTGAGTCGTGGGAGGGGAATCAGCCCCAGCATTTT.

In its sample, this clonotype was seen many times. The gene calls are TRBV2 and TRBJ2-7, with D perhaps matching TRBD1 or TRBD2 (6 bases each). Per germline, CDR1 SNHLY and CDR2 FYNNEI. The CDR3 sequence is 14 residues long. The V end lost 7 bases, the J end lost 1 base, and 14 bases lay between the germline ends. In nucleotides, the CDR3 is TGTGCCAGCAAGGAGGGGGAAGGGTCCTACGAGCAGTACTTC. Translation: CASKEGEGSYEQYF.

This clonotype was detected many times. The V gene is TRBV19, the J gene TRBJ2-2; D possibly corresponds to TRBD1 (6 bases). Germline assignment: CDR1 LNHDA and CDR2 SQIVND (reference sequence). The ends were cut back, 6 bases at V and 1 base at J, with 9 bases in the middle. This CDR3 comprises 14 residues. The CDR3 DNA reads TGTGCCAGTAGGCAGGACAGGAACACCGGGGAGCTGTTTTTT. Translated: CASRQDRNTGELFF. The whole variable domain, remainder taken from reference TRBV19 and TRBJ2-2, is DGGITQSPKYLFRKEGQNVTLSCEQNLNHDAMYWYRQDPGQGLRLIYYSQIVNDFQKGDIAEGYSVSREKKESFPLTVTSAQKNPTAFYLCASRQDRNTGELFFGEGSRLTVL.

This clonotype has ten or more counts. This rearrangement joins TRBV20-1 to TRBJ2-2; the D is unclear. V lost 4 bases to trimming and J lost 9 bases, with 12 bases between them. The CDR3 spans 12 residues. In germline, CDR1 is DFQATT, CDR2 SNEGSKA (reference sequence). This chain's CDR3 is CSATDGLRELFF. The CDR3 nucleotides read TGCAGTGCTACCGACGGCTTGCGGGAGCTGTTTTTT.

The chain carries TRBV28 and TRBJ2-2; possibly TRBD2 for D (6 bases). V was cut by 5 bases and J by 4 bases, with 20 bases left in between. CDR3 length: 17 amino acids. CDR1 and CDR2 (germline): MDHEN, SYDVKM. CDR3: CASSPYRGFESTGELFF. For the CDR3, the DNA is TGTGCCAGCAGTCCCTATCGGGGGTTCGAGAGCACCGGGGAGCTGTTTTTT.

This clonotype showed up many times. The chain combines TRBV6-2 or TRBV6-3 with TRBJ2-7; 15 bases are a match to TRBD2. This CDR3 has 14 amino acids. The germline V gene encodes CDR1 MNHEY and CDR2 SVGEGT. V lost 6 bases to trimming and J lost 5 bases; unmatched junction nucleotides: 2. CDR3 nucleotides: TGTGCCAGCAGAGGACTAGCGGGAGGGAACGAGCAGTACTTC. Its protein is CASRGLAGGNEQYF.

This clonotype appeared many times. The rearrangement joins TRBV3-1 to TRBJ2-7; TRBD2 is a possible D gene (5 bases). CDR1 LGHDT and CDR2 YNNKEL come from the germline V gene (reference sequence). Trimming took off 0 bases at V and 7 bases at J, with 13 bases between the two ends. CDR3 length equals 14 residues. The DNA of the CDR3 is TGTGCCAGCAGCCAAGATGTGGTAGCGTGGGAGCAGTACTTC. As protein: CASSQDVVAWEQYF.